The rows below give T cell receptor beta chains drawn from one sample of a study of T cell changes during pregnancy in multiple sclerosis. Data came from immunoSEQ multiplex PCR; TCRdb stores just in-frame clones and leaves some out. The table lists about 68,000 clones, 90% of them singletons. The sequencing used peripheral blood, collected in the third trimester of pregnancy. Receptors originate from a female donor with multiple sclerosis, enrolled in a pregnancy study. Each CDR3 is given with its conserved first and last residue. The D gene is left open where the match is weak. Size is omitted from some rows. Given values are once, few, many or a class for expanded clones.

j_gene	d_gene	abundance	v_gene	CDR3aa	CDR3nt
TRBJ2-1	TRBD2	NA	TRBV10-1	CASSESGTSGSSYNEQFF	TGCGCCAGCAGTGAGTCCGGGACTAGCGGGAGCTCCTACAATGAGCAGTTCTTC
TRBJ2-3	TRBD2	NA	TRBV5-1	CASSLVPAGGPGDTQYF	TGCGCCAGCAGCTTGGTTCCAGCGGGGGGGCCCGGGGATACGCAGTATTTT
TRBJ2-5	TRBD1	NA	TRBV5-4	CASSQQGKRGQETQYF	TGTGCCAGCAGTCAACAGGGGAAGAGGGGTCAAGAGACCCAGTACTTC
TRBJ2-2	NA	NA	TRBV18	CASSLPWTTNTGELFF	TGTGCCAGCTCACTCCCCTGGACTACCAACACCGGGGAGCTGTTTTTT
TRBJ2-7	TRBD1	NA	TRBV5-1	CASSLEGQGVDEQYF	TGCGCCAGCAGCTTGGAGGGACAGGGTGTAGACGAGCAGTACTTC
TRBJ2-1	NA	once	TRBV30	CAWRDLPGKQFF	TGTGCCTGGAGAGACCTCCCGGGGAAGCAGTTCTTC
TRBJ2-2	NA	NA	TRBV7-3	CASSQGGEGAGELFF	TGTGCCAGCAGCCAAGGGGGGGAGGGGGCCGGGGAGCTGTTTTTT
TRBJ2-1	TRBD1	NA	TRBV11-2	CASSPQQGTYNEQFF	TGTGCCAGCAGCCCGCAACAGGGGACATACAATGAGCAGTTCTTC
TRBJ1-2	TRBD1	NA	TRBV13	CASSSRDRLNYGYTF	TGTGCCAGCAGCTCCCGGGACAGGCTAAACTATGGCTACACCTTC
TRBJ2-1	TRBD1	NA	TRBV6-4	CASSDGEGQGDNEQFF	TGTGCCAGCAGTGACGGGGAAGGACAGGGCGACAATGAGCAGTTCTTC
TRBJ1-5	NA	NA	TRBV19	CASNNQPQHF	TGTGCCAGCAATAATCAGCCCCAGCATTTT
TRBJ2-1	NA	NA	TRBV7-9	CASSLVHRAVMGYNEQFF	TGTGCCAGCAGCTTAGTTCACAGGGCTGTGATGGGCTACAATGAGCAGTTCTTC
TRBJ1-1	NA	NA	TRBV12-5	CASGLLGATEAFF	TGTGCTAGTGGTTTATTAGGGGCGACTGAAGCTTTCTTT
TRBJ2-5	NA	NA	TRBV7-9	CATQGTQYF	TGTGCCACCCAGGGGACCCAGTACTTC
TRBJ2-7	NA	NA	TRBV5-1	CASSPHGGSYEQYF	TGCGCCAGCAGCCCACACGGGGGCTCCTACGAGCAGTACTTC
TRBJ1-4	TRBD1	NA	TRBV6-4	CAGEDREPLHKVEKLFF	TGTGCCGGAGAGGACAGGGAACCTCTACATAAGGTGGAAAAACTGTTTTTT
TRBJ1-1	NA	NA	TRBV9	CASSDRGASNTEAFF	TGTGCCAGCAGCGACCGTGGGGCGTCGAACACTGAAGCTTTCTTT
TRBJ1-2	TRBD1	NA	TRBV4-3	CASSHATPGQAYGYTF	TGCGCCAGCAGCCACGCCACCCCGGGACAGGCCTATGGCTACACCTTC
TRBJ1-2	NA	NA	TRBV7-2	CASSSGQHYFYGYTF	TGTGCCAGCAGCTCCGGACAGCACTACTTCTATGGCTACACCTTC
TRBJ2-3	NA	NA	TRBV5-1	CASSLAPPGADTQYF	TGCGCCAGCAGCTTGGCTCCGCCCGGGGCAGATACGCAGTATTTT
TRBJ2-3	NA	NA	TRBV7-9	CASSLGASALRDTQYF	TGTGCCAGCAGCTTAGGGGCTAGCGCTCTCCGAGATACGCAGTATTTT
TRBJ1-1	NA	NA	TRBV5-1	CASSLDRDKNTEAFF	TGCGCCAGCAGCTTAGACCGGGACAAGAACACTGAAGCTTTCTTT
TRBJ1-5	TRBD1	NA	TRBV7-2	CASSFRTGHVQPQHF	TGTGCCAGCAGCTTCAGGACAGGGCATGTTCAGCCCCAGCATTTT
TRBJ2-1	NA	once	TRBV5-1	CASSLQGYSYNEQFF	TGCGCCAGCAGCTTGCAGGGATACTCCTACAATGAGCAGTTCTTC
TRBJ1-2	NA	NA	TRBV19	CASTPQRYNYGYTF	TGTGCCAGTACCCCCCAGAGGTACAACTATGGCTACACCTTC
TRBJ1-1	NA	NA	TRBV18	CASSPPAVNTEAFF	TGTGCCAGCTCACCACCAGCCGTGAACACTGAAGCTTTCTTT
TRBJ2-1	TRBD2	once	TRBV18	CASSRTSGEQFF	TGTGCCAGCTCACGAACTAGCGGAGAGCAGTTCTTC
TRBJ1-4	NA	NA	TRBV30	CAWSVGGVGEKLFF	TGTGCCTGGAGTGTAGGAGGGGTCGGCGAAAAACTGTTTTTT
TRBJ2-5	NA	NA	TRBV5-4	CAVLEGQETQYF	TGTGCCGTCTTGGAGGGGCAAGAGACCCAGTACTTC